A single sample gave rise to the 26 T cell receptor beta chains below, sequenced in a study of OX40 agonist ivuxolimab in advanced cancers. Repertoires were generated with immunoSEQ multiplex PCR, while TCRdb's copy carries only in-frame clones and drops some. The data contain 15,000 to 20,000 clones, 76% of them singletons. The specimen was CD4+ or CD8+ T cells sorted from blood, collected in a trial of the OX40 agonist ivuxolimab. Receptors were obtained from an adult with an advanced solid tumor such as melanoma, head and neck, liver or kidney cancer.

The chain employs TRBV7-9 and TRBJ1-1; 9 nucleotides match TRBD1. The trim removed 5 bases at V and 5 bases at J, leaving 12 bases unmatched. Germline values: CDR1 SEHNR, CDR2 FQNEAQ (reference sequence). The CDR3 loop spans 16 amino acids. The CDR3 protein is CASSPGNRGRDTEAFF. CDR3 in DNA: TGTGCCAGCAGCCCCGGTAACAGGGGGCGAGATACTGAAGCTTTCTTT.

The V gene is TRBV4-1, the J gene TRBJ2-5; a possible D gene is TRBD1 (6 bases). This CDR3 contains 16 residues. V shed 0 bases and J shed 5 bases, with 16 bases lying between them. Germline-derived CDR1 and CDR2 are MGHRA and YSYEKL. DNA of the CDR3: TGCGCCAGCAGCCAAGATCTTGGGGGCTTAAGGGAGACCCAGTACTTC. Translating it yields CASSQDLGGLRETQYF.

The chain couples TRBV11-2 to TRBJ1-1; D may be TRBD1 (6 bases). The V end lost 4 bases, the J end lost 8 bases, and 11 bases lay between the germline ends. Germline assignment: CDR1 SGHAT and CDR2 FQNNGV. The CDR3 length is 12 residues. The CDR3 DNA follows: TGTGCCAGCAGCTCGATAGGGACAGAAGCTTTCTTT. It is translated as CASSSIGTEAFF.

The V and J genes are TRBV6-1 and TRBJ2-7; D might be TRBD1 (5 bases). The V end lost 2 bases, the J end lost 0 bases, and 8 bases lay between the germline ends. The CDR3 has 14 amino acids. CDR1 and CDR2 (germline): MNHNS, SASEGT. The CDR3: CASSERRGSYEQYF. The CDR3 DNA follows: TGTGCCAGCAGTGAACGAAGGGGCTCCTACGAGCAGTACTTC.

The CDR3 spells CATEGSSGGPDNEQFF. CDR3 in DNA: TGTGCCACCGAGGGGTCTAGCGGGGGGCCCGACAATGAGCAGTTCTTC. The rearrangement uses TRBV15 and TRBJ2-1; 11 bases align to TRBD2. The germline V gene encodes CDR1 LNHNV and CDR2 YYDKDF (reference sequence). This CDR3 spans 16 amino acids. V gave up 8 bases and J gave up 5 bases; unmatched junction bases: 11. The whole variable domain, filled in from reference TRBV15 and TRBJ2-1, reads DAMVIQNPRYQVTQFGKPVTLSCSQTLNHNVMYWYQQKSSQAPKLLFHYYDKDFNNEADTPDNFQSRRPNTSFCFLDIRSPGLGDTAMYLCATEGSSGGPDNEQFFGPGTRLTVL.

V and J are TRBV27 and TRBJ2-5; 7 bases match TRBD1. Gene TRBJ2-7 matches the end of the DNA better, so the J call may be wrong. Germline V gene lookup returns CDR1 MNHEY and CDR2 SMNVEV (reference sequence). The CDR3 extends over 11 amino acids. DNA of the CDR3: TGTGCCAGCAGTACAGGGGACGAGCAGTACTTC. Translating it yields CASSTGDEQYF.

The chain uses TRBV28 and TRBJ2-7; 10 bases fit TRBD2. This CDR3 has 14 amino acids. CDR1 is MDHEN, CDR2 SYDVKM, per germline. Trimming took 7 bases from V and 6 from J; bases not matched to a gene: 9. The DNA for the CDR3 is TGTGCCAGCACCCTCCTAGCGGGAGTTTCCGAGCAGTACTTC. Its translation is CASTLLAGVSEQYF.

The chain combines TRBV4-3 with TRBJ2-7; 7 bases are a match to TRBD2. CDR1 and CDR2 (germline): LGHNA, YSLEER. The trim removed 1 base at V and 2 bases at J, leaving 2 bases unmatched. The CDR3 has 14 amino acids. The CDR3 nucleotides read TGCGCCAGCAGCCAAGGACGGGGGGCCTACGAGCAGTACTTC. It is translated as CASSQGRGAYEQYF.

The chain employs TRBV5-4 and TRBJ2-7; TRBD2 matches 8 bases. The CDR3 is 18 amino acids. J was trimmed by 0 bases and V by 4 bases; bases with no gene match: 15. CDR1 SGHNT and CDR2 YYREEE come from the germline V gene (reference sequence). The CDR3 loop is CASSRPLGAGDPSYEQYF. The CDR3 DNA reads TGTGCCAGCAGCCGCCCCCTAGGAGCGGGAGACCCCTCCTACGAGCAGTACTTC. Full variable domain (rest looked up from reference TRBV5-4 and TRBJ2-7): ETGVTQSPTHLIKTRGQQVTLRCSSQSGHNTVSWYQQALGQGPQFIFQYYREEENGRGNFPPRFSGLQFPNYSSELNVNALELDDSALYLCASSRPLGAGDPSYEQYFGPGTRLTVT.

The chain employs TRBV27 and TRBJ1-2, with D perhaps matching TRBD1 (5 bases). The CDR3 has 16 residues. The germline gives CDR1 MNHEY, CDR2 SMNVEV (reference sequence). V was trimmed by 4 bases and J by 6 bases, leaving 21 bases between them. The CDR3 loop reads CASSYKNPGRRDGYTF. The CDR3 region has the DNA TGTGCCAGCAGTTACAAAAACCCGGGACGGAGAGATGGCTACACCTTC.

The CDR3 DNA reads as TGCGCCAGCAGCTTGGAATACAATGAGCAGTTCTTC. Amino acids: CASSLEYNEQFF. The chain employs TRBV5-1 and TRBJ2-1; no clear D. The CDR3 is 12 residues long. Germline CDR1 SGHRS, CDR2 YFSETQ. Trimming pared 0 bases from V and 4 bases from J, leaving 2 bases between.

The chain joins TRBV2 to TRBJ2-1; no firm D call. The CDR3 length is 13 residues. Germline CDR1 and CDR2: SNHLY and FYNNEI. The V end lost 1 base, the J end lost 6 bases, and 7 bases lay between the germline ends. CDR3 loop: CASSEVWGNEQFF. For the CDR3, the DNA is TGTGCCAGCAGTGAAGTCTGGGGCAATGAGCAGTTCTTC.

This clone ranks as medium-sized. The chain uses TRBV13 and TRBJ2-7; D possibly corresponds to TRBD2 (5 bases). Trimming took off 0 bases at V and 6 bases at J, with 9 bases between the two ends. There are 13 residues in the CDR3. CDR1 PRHDT and CDR2 FYEKMQ come from the germline V gene (reference sequence). CDR3 sequence (DNA): TGTGCCAGCAGCTTAGGCTCTAGCCGCGAGCAGTACTTC. Protein: CASSLGSSREQYF.

The rearrangement links TRBV27 to TRBJ2-7; 11 nucleotides align to TRBD1. Trimming removed 5 bases from V and 2 bases from J; junction bases left unmatched: 5. This CDR3 is 15 amino acids long. Germline CDR1 and CDR2: MNHEY and SMNVEV (reference sequence). In DNA form, the CDR3 reads TGTGCCAGCAGTCCAAAGGGACAGGGGGCCTACGAGCAGTACTTC. Amino acids: CASSPKGQGAYEQYF.

This chain links TRBV27 with TRBJ2-7, with 10 bases that match TRBD1. This CDR3 is built from 17 residues. Germline-derived CDR1 and CDR2 are MNHEY and SMNVEV (reference sequence). V lost 1 base to trimming and J lost 3 bases; unmatched junction nucleotides: 9. The CDR3 DNA follows: TGTGCCAGCAGTTTATACCGGACAGGGGGAATATACTACGAGCAGTACTTC. Translating it yields CASSLYRTGGIYYEQYF.

V and J are TRBV4-1 and TRBJ1-1, with a tentative D call TRBD1 (6 bases). This CDR3 is 17 amino acids long. Germline V gene lookup returns CDR1 MGHRA and CDR2 YSYEKL. Deletions cut 0 bases from V and 6 bases from J, with 20 bases between. CDR3 protein: CASSQDSLAGRGAEAFF. The DNA of the CDR3 is TGCGCCAGCAGCCAAGATTCGCTGGCTGGCAGGGGAGCTGAAGCTTTCTTT.

The CDR3 loop reads CAISESRAGYGYTF. The CDR3 coding sequence is TGTGCCATCAGTGAGTCGAGGGCGGGCTATGGCTACACCTTC. The chain carries TRBV10-3 and TRBJ1-2; D unclear. Between the trimmed V and J ends, which lost 0 bases and 4 bases, there was a span of 9 bases. This CDR3 contains 14 residues. Germline CDR1 is ENHRY and CDR2 is SYGVKD.

This clone has only one observation. The chain couples TRBV10-3 to TRBJ1-1; a possible D gene is TRBD1 (5 bases). CDR3 length equals 14 residues. Germline-derived CDR1 and CDR2 are ENHRY and SYGVKD. Trimming took 0 bases from V and 1 from J, leaving 6 bases between them. The CDR3 loop is CAISESGRNTEAFF. DNA for the CDR3: TGTGCCATCAGTGAGTCGGGACGGAACACTGAAGCTTTCTTT.

The chain is built from TRBV11-3 and TRBJ2-1; TRBD1 is a possible D gene (6 bases). CDR1 SGHNT and CDR2 YENEEA come from the germline V gene. Trimming cost V 2 bases and J 7 bases, with 21 bases left between them. The CDR3 totals 17 residues. The CDR3 here is CASSLRTRGTTQNEQFF. DNA of the CDR3: TGTGCCAGCAGCTTAAGGACGCGAGGGACAACGCAGAATGAGCAGTTCTTC.

The chain recombines TRBV6-5 with TRBJ1-1, with D maybe TRBD1 (6 bases). This CDR3 region has 15 residues. Germline values: CDR1 MNHEY, CDR2 SVGAGI. Trimming pared 5 bases from V and 5 bases from J, leaving 18 bases between. Written as DNA, the CDR3 is TGTGCCAGCAGTCTTATGGGCGGGGGGCGGACTGAAGCTTTCTTT. It translates to CASSLMGGGRTEAFF.

The V gene is TRBV4-3, the J gene TRBJ2-1, with a weak D call TRBD1 (6 bases). Trimming took off 5 bases at V and 8 bases at J, with 13 bases between the two ends. Germline-derived CDR1 and CDR2 are LGHNA and YSLEER. The CDR3 is 13 amino acids. The CDR3 region has the DNA TGCGCCAGCAGCGCGAGCAGGGGCTATGAGCAGTTCTTC. Its protein is CASSASRGYEQFF.

The CDR3 here is CASSLPHETYSGANVLTF. CDR3 bases: TGTGCCAGTAGCCTACCCCACGAAACTTACTCTGGGGCCAACGTCCTGACTTTC. The chain employs TRBV19 and TRBJ2-6; D ambiguous. The CDR3 loop spans 18 amino acids. V dropped 6 bases and J dropped 0 bases, with 18 bases sitting between them. CDR1 and CDR2 from the germline V gene are LNHDA and SQIVND (reference sequence). Filled out from reference TRBV19 and TRBJ2-6, the complete variable domain reads DGGITQSPKYLFRKEGQNVTLSCEQNLNHDAMYWYRQDPGQGLRLIYYSQIVNDFQKGDIAEGYSVSREKKESFPLTVTSAQKNPTAFYLCASSLPHETYSGANVLTFGAGSRLTVL.

The CDR3 DNA follows: TGTGCCACCAGCAGAGAACCCTCATGGGCGGACAGCCAGTTCTTC. Encoded protein: CATSREPSWADSQFF. The chain links TRBV15 to TRBJ2-1, with TRBD1 as a possible D gene (6 bases). The CDR3 covers 15 residues. Deletions cut 0 bases from V and 13 bases from J, with 19 bases between. From germline, CDR1 is LNHNV and CDR2 YYDKDF (reference sequence).

The chain is built from TRBV5-1 and TRBJ1-4; D may be TRBD1 (6 bases). Germline V gives CDR1 SGHRS, CDR2 YFSETQ. The V end lost 0 bases, the J end lost 0 bases, and 12 bases lay between the germline ends. There are 17 residues in the CDR3. CDR3 in DNA: TGCGCCAGCAGCTTGGATGTTAGGACAGCAACTAATGAAAAACTGTTTTTT. Protein sequence: CASSLDVRTATNEKLFF.

The V gene is TRBV5-6, the J gene TRBJ1-1; D not certain. The CDR3 has 13 amino acids. The germline V gene has CDR1 SGHDT and CDR2 YYEEEE. Trimming took 0 bases from V and 1 from J, leaving 4 bases between them. As DNA, the CDR3 is TGTGCCAGCAGCTTGGAGGGGAACACTGAAGCTTTCTTT. Translating gives CASSLEGNTEAFF.

V is TRBV19 and J is TRBJ1-1; 10 bases are shared with TRBD1. Germline loops: CDR1 LNHDA, CDR2 SQIVND (reference sequence). The trim removed 7 bases at V and 6 bases at J, leaving 14 bases unmatched. CDR3 length: 16 residues. The CDR3 DNA follows: TGTGCCAGTACCCTTTGGGGAGGACAGGGGGTATCTGAAGCTTTCTTT. The encoded protein is CASTLWGGQGVSEAFF. Drawing the rest from reference TRBV19 and TRBJ1-1, the complete variable domain is DGGITQSPKYLFRKEGQNVTLSCEQNLNHDAMYWYRQDPGQGLRLIYYSQIVNDFQKGDIAEGYSVSREKKESFPLTVTSAQKNPTAFYLCASTLWGGQGVSEAFFGQGTRLTVV.